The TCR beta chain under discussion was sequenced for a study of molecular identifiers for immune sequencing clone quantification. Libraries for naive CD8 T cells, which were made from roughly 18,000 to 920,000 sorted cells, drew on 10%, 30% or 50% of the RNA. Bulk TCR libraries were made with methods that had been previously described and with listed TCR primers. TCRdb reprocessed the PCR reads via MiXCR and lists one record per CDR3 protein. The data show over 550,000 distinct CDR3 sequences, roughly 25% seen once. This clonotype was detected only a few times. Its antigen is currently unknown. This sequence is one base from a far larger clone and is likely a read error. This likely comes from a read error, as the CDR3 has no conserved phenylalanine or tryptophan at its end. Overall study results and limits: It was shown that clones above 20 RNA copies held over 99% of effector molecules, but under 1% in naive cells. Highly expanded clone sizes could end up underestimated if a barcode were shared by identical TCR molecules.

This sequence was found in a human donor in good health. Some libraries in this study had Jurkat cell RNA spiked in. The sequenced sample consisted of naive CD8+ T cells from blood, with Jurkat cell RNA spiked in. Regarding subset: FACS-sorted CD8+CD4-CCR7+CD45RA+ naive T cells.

CDR3 region: CASSPTGGEQYL. CDR3 DNA: TGTGCCAGCAGCCCGACAGGGGGCGAGCAGTACCTC. The V call is TRBV7-2, the J call TRBJ2-7; 9 bases line up with TRBD1. V lost 5 bases to trimming and J lost 6 bases; unmatched junction nucleotides: 2. CDR1 and CDR2 from the germline V gene are SGHTA and FQGNSA. The CDR3 is made up of 12 amino acids.